Below, 17 T cell receptor beta chains from the same sample are listed, as sequenced in a study of blood T cells in healthy people across ages. Primed by a sample-barcoded 5' primer and a J-beta primer mix, a second PCR proceeded for 7 to 11 cycles. TCRdb reprocessed the 5' RACE reads with MiXCR, giving one entry per CDR3 protein. The table has approximately 670,000 distinct CDR3 sequences, around 38% seen once. Input material: blood. The receptors originated from a man of 80 years or more in good health.

Note on this clonotype: A much bigger clone sits one base away, suggesting this may be a read error. V and J are TRBV12-3 or TRBV12-4 and TRBJ2-7; tentative D call: TRBD2 (7 bases). Deletions cut 3 bases from V and 7 bases from J, with 22 bases between. This CDR3 comprises 16 residues. CDR3 sequence: CASSFGGRNEENEQYF. The DNA of the CDR3 is TGTGCCAGCAGTTTCGGGGGGCGCAACGAAGAGAATGAGCAGTACTTC.

This clonotype has a handful of counts. The chain links TRBV7-2 to TRBJ2-5; tentative D call: TRBD2 (7 bases). Trimming left V 10 bases short and J 4 bases short, with 22 bases between. The CDR3 sequence is 15 residues long. Germline assignment: CDR1 SGHTA and CDR2 FQGNSA. CDR3 loop: CATSGGAGRIETQYF. CDR3 nucleotides: TGTGCCACAAGTGGGGGGGCGGGGAGGATAGAGACCCAGTACTTC.

This clonotype was seen only once. The chain is built from TRBV5-1 and TRBJ2-5, with D perhaps matching TRBD2 (6 bases). The V end lost 3 bases, the J end lost 11 bases, and 23 bases lay between the germline ends. CDR1 and CDR2 (germline): SGHRS, YFSETQ. The CDR3 is 15 amino acids. This CDR3 is CASSWVLAGKGEQYF. CDR3 in DNA: TGCGCCAGCAGCTGGGTGTTGGCGGGGAAGGGTGAGCAGTACTTC.

This clonotype occurred a few times. The chain uses TRBV6-2 or TRBV6-3 and TRBJ2-7, with TRBD2 identical over 11 bases. V dropped 6 bases and J dropped 4; count of bases not matched to a gene: 8. The CDR3 runs to 15 residues. CDR1 is MNHEY and CDR2 is SVGEGT in the germline V gene. Written as DNA, the CDR3 is TGTGCCAGCAGACTGACTAGCGGGATTATTTACGAGCAGTACTTC. It yields the protein CASRLTSGIIYEQYF.

This clonotype appeared a few times. Written as DNA, the CDR3 is TGTGCCAGCAGCCAAGTCAGGGGTGCTGAGCAGTTCTTC. Amino acid sequence: CASSQVRGAEQFF. The V and J genes are TRBV14 and TRBJ2-1; a weak D match, TRBD1 (6 bases). V lost 1 base and J 9 bases, leaving 10 bases between the germline ends. Germline V gene data show CDR1 as SGHDN and CDR2 as FVKESK. The CDR3 length is 13 residues.

The sample holds a few counts of this clonotype. The V and J genes are TRBV7-2 and TRBJ2-7; possibly TRBD2 for D (6 bases). This CDR3 spans 15 amino acids. V gave up 5 bases and J gave up 7 bases, with 21 bases separating them. Germline lookup yields CDR1 SGHTA and CDR2 FQGNSA. The CDR3 sequence: CASSPRIAEPLEQYF. CDR3 sequence (DNA): TGTGCCAGCAGCCCCCGCATAGCGGAGCCCTTGGAGCAGTACTTC.

This clonotype was recorded many times. This may be a read error: a much more frequent sequence differs by one nucleotide. The chain is built from TRBV29-1 and TRBJ2-7, with TRBD2 matching 10 bases. The J segment lost 7 bases and the V segment lost 7 bases, leaving 25 bases of the junction unmatched. Germline CDR1 reads SQVTM; CDR2 reads ANQGSEA. The CDR3 totals 18 residues. The CDR3 spells CSARTGAGGPGNVNEQYF. The DNA of the CDR3 is TGCAGCGCTAGAACCGGAGCGGGAGGGCCAGGGAACGTGAATGAGCAGTACTTC.

V and J are TRBV20-1 and TRBJ2-2; TRBD1 might be the D (5 bases). Trimming pared 5 bases from V and 6 bases from J, leaving 13 bases between. Germline assignment: CDR1 DFQATT and CDR2 SNEGSKA (reference sequence). The CDR3 totals 13 residues. The CDR3 is CSAEDIVPGELFF. The CDR3 nucleotides are TGCAGTGCTGAGGACATTGTCCCCGGGGAGCTGTTTTTT.

The chain is built from TRBV4-3 and TRBJ2-5; TRBD2 matches 7 bases. With the DNA end fitting TRBJ2-7 better, the J assignment may be wrong. The germline V gene has CDR1 LGHNA and CDR2 YSLEER. The CDR3 covers 13 residues. For the CDR3, the DNA is TGCGCCCCCGGGGAGCGGGATATTCACGAGCAGTACTTC. This codes for CAPGERDIHEQYF.

This sequence joins TRBV29-1 and TRBJ2-2; either TRBD1 or TRBD2 may fit D (5 bases each). CDR1 is SQVTM and CDR2 is ANQGSEA in the germline V gene. The germline V and J ends were trimmed by 7 bases and 7 bases, with 10 bases remaining between them. CDR3 length equals 11 residues. The CDR3 DNA reads as TGCAGCGCCAAGGGGAGCGGGGAGCTGTTTTTT. This translates into CSAKGSGELFF.

This clonotype appeared many times. J is TRBJ2-7 and V is TRBV20-1; 8 bases align to TRBD2. V shed 5 bases and J 2 bases; nucleotides not matched to a gene: 11. CDR3 length: 15 residues. CDR1 is DFQATT, CDR2 SNEGSKA, per germline (reference sequence). CDR3 sequence (DNA): TGCAGTGCTGAGGCCACGAGCGGGAGCCCCTACGAGCAGTACTTC. Its translation is CSAEATSGSPYEQYF.

This clonotype was observed at least ten times. CDR3 in amino acids: CASSLYPGTSTDTQYF. CDR3 nucleotide sequence: TGCGCCAGCAGCCTATACCCCGGGACTAGCACAGATACGCAGTATTTT. This chain joins TRBV5-1 and TRBJ2-3, with D maybe TRBD2 (6 bases). The V and J ends lost 4 bases and 0 bases respectively, with 15 bases between them. In germline, CDR1 is SGHRS, CDR2 YFSETQ. This CDR3 spans 16 amino acids.

In this sample, this clonotype turned up a few times. The chain employs TRBV2 and TRBJ2-7; D is perhaps TRBD1 (6 bases). The CDR3 totals 15 residues. V was shortened by 6 bases and J by 0 bases, with 15 bases between the two germline ends. CDR1 is SNHLY, CDR2 FYNNEI, per germline. The CDR3 loop reads CASSKPRDTSYEQYF. As DNA, the CDR3 is TGTGCCAGCAGCAAACCTCGGGACACCTCCTACGAGCAGTACTTC.

Notes on this clonotype: A single base separates this from a much larger clone, so it may be a read error. The rearrangement links TRBV29-1 to TRBJ2-1, with D possibly TRBD1 on 5 matching bases. CDR1 SQVTM and CDR2 ANQGSEA come from the germline V gene. V was cut by 3 bases and J by 2 bases, with 14 bases left in between. The CDR3 has 15 amino acids. The CDR3 reads CSVEGQPSTYNEQFF. The CDR3 DNA sequence: TGCAGCGTTGAGGGGCAGCCAAGTACCTACAATGAGCAGTTCTTC.

The chain links TRBV20-1 to TRBJ1-1; TRBD1 aligns across 11 bases. J was trimmed by 4 bases and V by 3 bases; bases with no gene match: 10. CDR1 is DFQATT, CDR2 SNEGSKA, per germline (reference sequence). This CDR3 is 16 amino acids long. The CDR3 DNA is TGCAGTGCTAGGGACCGGGACAGGGGGTCAACCACTGAAGCTTTCTTT. Translating it yields CSARDRDRGSTTEAFF.

This clonotype was recorded at least ten times. The chain has TRBV20-1 and TRBJ1-1, with D perhaps matching TRBD1 (6 bases). CDR1 and CDR2 (germline): DFQATT, SNEGSKA (reference sequence). Trimming took 2 bases from V and 6 from J, leaving 19 bases between them. The CDR3 has 15 amino acids. The CDR3 DNA is TGCAGTGCTAGACCCCCTCTGTCAGGGGAGGCTGAAGCTTTCTTT. The encoded protein is CSARPPLSGEAEAFF.

This clonotype occurred a few times. The chain couples TRBV24-1 to TRBJ2-3; D is ambiguous. Trimming stripped 5 bases from V and 1 base from J, with 12 bases between. Per the germline V gene, CDR1 is KGHDR and CDR2 is SFDVKD. There are 15 residues in the CDR3. The CDR3 nucleotides are TGTGCCACCAGTGGGCTCGGCATCCGCACAGATACGCAGTATTTT. Translated, it gives CATSGLGIRTDTQYF.